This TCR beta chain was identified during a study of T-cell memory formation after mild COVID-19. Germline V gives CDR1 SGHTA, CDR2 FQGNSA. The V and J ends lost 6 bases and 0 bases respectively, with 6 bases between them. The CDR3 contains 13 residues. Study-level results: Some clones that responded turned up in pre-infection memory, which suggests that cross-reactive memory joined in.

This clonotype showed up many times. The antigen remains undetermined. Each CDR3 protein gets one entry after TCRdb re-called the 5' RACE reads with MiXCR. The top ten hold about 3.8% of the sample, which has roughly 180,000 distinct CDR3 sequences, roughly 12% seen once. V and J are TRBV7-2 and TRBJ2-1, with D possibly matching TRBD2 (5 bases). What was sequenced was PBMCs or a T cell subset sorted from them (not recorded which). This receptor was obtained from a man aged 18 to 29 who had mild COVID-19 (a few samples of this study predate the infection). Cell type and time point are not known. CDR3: CASRGSSYNEQFF. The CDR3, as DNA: TGTGCCAGCAGGGGGAGCTCCTACAATGAGCAGTTCTTC.